A selection of T cell receptor beta chains follows, all from one sample in a study of read filtering for tumor transcriptome and immune sequencing. TCRdb recomputed calls from the reads with MiXCR, one row per CDR3 protein. Among 40,000 or so distinct CDR3 sequences listed, around 13% were seen once. Sequences were obtained from a population of CD138-negative cells sorted from bone marrow. The source is a donor aged 40 or over with multiple myeloma. The conserved cysteine and the conserved F or W are not part of the CDR3 here. Fields, in order: J gene, V gene, clone size, CDR3 length, CDR3 protein. Some rows have no size entry. The others give once, few or many, or a class for an expanded clone.

j_call: TRBJ2-3; v_call: TRBV7-2; clone_size: few; cdr3_length: 13; cdr3_aa: ASSLDNRGTDTQY
j_call: TRBJ2-1; v_call: TRBV24-1; clone_size: many; cdr3_length: 11; cdr3_aa: ATSARRHNEQF
j_call: TRBJ2-2; v_call: TRBV28; clone_size: many; cdr3_length: 11; cdr3_aa: ASSRRNTGELF
j_call: TRBJ2-5; v_call: TRBV6-5; clone_size: many; cdr3_length: 8; cdr3_aa: ASAGTGQY
j_call: TRBJ1-1; v_call: TRBV19; clone_size: .; cdr3_length: 12; cdr3_aa: ASIFRVGYTEAF
j_call: TRBJ2-2; v_call: TRBV4-1; clone_size: many; cdr3_length: 14; cdr3_aa: ASSQEGWGGAGELF
j_call: TRBJ2-1; v_call: TRBV7-2; clone_size: medium-sized; cdr3_length: 12; cdr3_aa: ASSPGTGVYEQF
j_call: TRBJ1-5; v_call: TRBV28; clone_size: many; cdr3_length: 13; cdr3_aa: ASSLTDRGNQPQH
j_call: TRBJ1-1; v_call: TRBV25-1; clone_size: many; cdr3_length: 14; cdr3_aa: ASSELEGMANTEAF
j_call: TRBJ1-5; v_call: TRBV20-1; clone_size: many; cdr3_length: 11; cdr3_aa: SARFSEPSPQH
j_call: TRBJ1-2; v_call: TRBV6-6; clone_size: many; cdr3_length: 9; cdr3_aa: ASSGIAGYT
j_call: TRBJ2-5; v_call: TRBV10-3; clone_size: many; cdr3_length: 11; cdr3_aa: AIREQGFETQY
j_call: TRBJ2-1; v_call: TRBV19; clone_size: many; cdr3_length: 14; cdr3_aa: ASSMEALSSYNEQF
j_call: TRBJ2-1; v_call: TRBV29-1; clone_size: .; cdr3_length: 9; cdr3_aa: SGQGGNEQF
j_call: TRBJ2-5; v_call: TRBV7-2; clone_size: many; cdr3_length: 9; cdr3_aa: ASSRQETQY
j_call: TRBJ1-3; v_call: TRBV6-5; clone_size: many; cdr3_length: 12; cdr3_aa: ASSSGFSQNTIY
j_call: TRBJ1-1; v_call: TRBV7-2; clone_size: many; cdr3_length: 12; cdr3_aa: ASSLNRANTEAF
j_call: TRBJ1-1; v_call: TRBV2; clone_size: .; cdr3_length: 12; cdr3_aa: ASDERLGWIEAF
j_call: TRBJ2-7; v_call: TRBV7-9; clone_size: many; cdr3_length: 11; cdr3_aa: ASSDRSSYEQY
j_call: TRBJ2-5; v_call: TRBV7-9; clone_size: .; cdr3_length: 12; cdr3_aa: ASSPVTYQETQY
j_call: TRBJ1-5; v_call: TRBV3-1; clone_size: many; cdr3_length: 12; cdr3_aa: ASSQVRSGQPQH
j_call: TRBJ2-3; v_call: TRBV5-1; clone_size: many; cdr3_length: 12; cdr3_aa: ASSFQGAGDTQY
j_call: TRBJ2-3; v_call: TRBV4-3; clone_size: many; cdr3_length: 14; cdr3_aa: ASSQERAGYTDTQY
j_call: TRBJ2-1; v_call: TRBV12-3/TRBV12-4; clone_size: once; cdr3_length: 15; cdr3_aa: ASTREIGTGVWDEQF
j_call: TRBJ2-1; v_call: TRBV7-2; clone_size: few; cdr3_length: 13; cdr3_aa: ASSLAGVAYNEQF
j_call: TRBJ1-3; v_call: TRBV10-2; clone_size: many; cdr3_length: 14; cdr3_aa: ASSVPLTGPGNTIY
j_call: TRBJ1-1; v_call: TRBV6-5; clone_size: many; cdr3_length: 11; cdr3_aa: ASSYPGNTEAF
j_call: TRBJ1-1; v_call: TRBV7-9; clone_size: many; cdr3_length: 13; cdr3_aa: ASSLWGTANTGAF
j_call: TRBJ2-4; v_call: TRBV20-1; clone_size: many; cdr3_length: 10; cdr3_aa: SAAGPKNIQY
j_call: TRBJ1-1; v_call: TRBV6-5; clone_size: .; cdr3_length: 12; cdr3_aa: ASSYSIRGAKAF
j_call: TRBJ1-2; v_call: TRBV7-3; clone_size: many; cdr3_length: 11; cdr3_aa: ASSSSLNYGYT
j_call: TRBJ2-1; v_call: TRBV28; clone_size: many; cdr3_length: 14; cdr3_aa: ASSLIGGQPYNEQF
j_call: TRBJ2-1; v_call: TRBV29-1; clone_size: many; cdr3_length: 11; cdr3_aa: SVEASGGNEQF
j_call: TRBJ1-2; v_call: TRBV19; clone_size: many; cdr3_length: 14; cdr3_aa: ASSILAPGTAYGYT
j_call: TRBJ2-1; v_call: TRBV10-3; clone_size: many; cdr3_length: 11; cdr3_aa: AIRGQGDNEQF
j_call: TRBJ2-6; v_call: TRBV4-1; clone_size: many; cdr3_length: 14; cdr3_aa: ASSPWASSGANVLT
j_call: TRBJ1-1; v_call: TRBV7-2; clone_size: many; cdr3_length: 14; cdr3_aa: ASSPDGIAQALGAF
j_call: TRBJ1-6; v_call: TRBV27; clone_size: many; cdr3_length: 13; cdr3_aa: ASTRTGTGDSPLH
j_call: TRBJ2-3; v_call: TRBV20-1; clone_size: many; cdr3_length: 10; cdr3_aa: SVSGSTDTQY
j_call: TRBJ1-1; v_call: TRBV18; clone_size: .; cdr3_length: 13; cdr3_aa: ASSLQGAADTEAF
j_call: TRBJ2-7; v_call: TRBV7-9; clone_size: many; cdr3_length: 13; cdr3_aa: ASSLSGPDSYEQY
j_call: TRBJ2-2; v_call: TRBV6-2/TRBV6-3; clone_size: .; cdr3_length: 10; cdr3_aa: ASKKRTGELF
j_call: TRBJ1-1; v_call: TRBV10-3; clone_size: .; cdr3_length: 11; cdr3_aa: AIRAEMNTEAF
j_call: TRBJ1-1; v_call: TRBV7-2; clone_size: .; cdr3_length: 14; cdr3_aa: ASSLRTGQRNTEAF
j_call: TRBJ2-7; v_call: TRBV6-2/TRBV6-3; clone_size: many; cdr3_length: 10; cdr3_aa: ASTPTGLEQY
j_call: TRBJ1-5; v_call: TRBV20-1; clone_size: many; cdr3_length: 11; cdr3_aa: SARGDSNQPQH
j_call: TRBJ1-1; v_call: TRBV5-1; clone_size: .; cdr3_length: 11; cdr3_aa: VSSLGGNTEAF
j_call: TRBJ2-5; v_call: TRBV6-1; clone_size: many; cdr3_length: 12; cdr3_aa: ASSDMGPQETQY
j_call: TRBJ1-1; v_call: TRBV20-1; clone_size: many; cdr3_length: 9; cdr3_aa: SAPRDTEAF
j_call: TRBJ1-1; v_call: TRBV30; clone_size: .; cdr3_length: 8; cdr3_aa: ARVSTEAF
j_call: TRBJ2-3; v_call: TRBV28; clone_size: .; cdr3_length: 12; cdr3_aa: ASRPPSRGYTQY
j_call: TRBJ2-7; v_call: TRBV5-1; clone_size: .; cdr3_length: 10; cdr3_aa: ASSLLGYEQY
j_call: TRBJ2-6; v_call: TRBV11-2; clone_size: few; cdr3_length: 13; cdr3_aa: ASSLAHTGANVLT
j_call: TRBJ1-4; v_call: TRBV25-1; clone_size: many; cdr3_length: 14; cdr3_aa: ASSEAGTGPNEKLF
j_call: TRBJ2-2; v_call: TRBV6-6; clone_size: many; cdr3_length: 11; cdr3_aa: ASSYAAGGELF